These T cell receptor beta chains were read from a single sample in a study of STAT5B mutations in CD4+ large granular lymphocyte leukemia. The assay was immunoSEQ multiplex PCR, and TCRdb's table has in-frame clones only and misses some. Among roughly 30,000 clones listed, around 80% were seen once. Sequencing was done on a sample of CD4+ T cells from blood buffy coats. These receptors all come from a human donor in good health. Both conserved end residues are part of each CDR3. A D gene is named only where the DNA matches it firmly. Rows may omit the clone size; those that give it use once, few, many or a size class.

>TRBJ2-5|TRBD2|-|TRBV4-2
CASSLGLAGRGMETQYF
TGTGCCAGCAGCCTGGGACTAGCGGGGAGGGGGATGGAGACCCAGTACTTC
>TRBJ2-3|-|-|TRBV11-2
CASSLGLADTQYF
TGTGCCAGCAGCTTAGGACTAGCAGATACGCAGTATTTT
>TRBJ2-7|-|-|TRBV5-6
CASSTNGGARYEQYF
TGTGCCAGCAGCACTAATGGAGGGGCCCGCTACGAGCAGTACTTC
>TRBJ1-1|TRBD1|once|TRBV5-4
CASSSGTGGANTEAFF
TGTGCCAGCAGCTCCGGGACAGGGGGCGCGAACACTGAAGCTTTCTTT
>TRBJ2-7|-|-|TRBV19
CASSRQASSYEQYF
TGTGCCAGTAGTCGACAGGCGAGCTCCTACGAGCAGTACTTC
>TRBJ2-7|TRBD2|-|TRBV25-1
CASSPGGYLRTYEQYF
TGTGCCAGCAGTCCCGGGGGGTATCTAAGAACCTACGAGCAGTACTTC
>TRBJ2-1|-|-|TRBV18
CASSPLSSAHEQFF
TGTGCCAGCTCACCCTTGTCTAGCGCCCATGAGCAGTTCTTC
>TRBJ2-5|TRBD2|-|TRBV4-3
CASSQDPSGGAGETQYF
TGCGCCAGCAGCCAAGACCCCAGCGGGGGGGCCGGGGAGACCCAGTACTTC
>TRBJ1-1|-|-|TRBV28
CASSSWTDLEAFF
TGTGCCAGCAGTTCCTGGACAGATTTGGAGGCTTTCTTT
>TRBJ2-5|TRBD2|-|TRBV7-2
CASSAPQLAGGRGGETQYF
TGTGCCAGCAGCGCACCCCAGCTAGCGGGGGGGCGGGGGGGTGAGACCCAGTACTTC
>TRBJ2-3|-|-|TRBV11-3
CASSLAEEGDTQYF
TGTGCCAGCAGCTTAGCGGAGGAAGGAGATACGCAGTATTTT
>TRBJ1-2|-|-|TRBV5-1
CASSLVQGPQGYTF
TGCGCCAGCAGCTTGGTACAGGGACCACAGGGCTACACCTTC
>TRBJ1-1|-|-|TRBV5-1
CASSLAGGQNTEAFF
TGCGCCAGCAGCTTGGCTGGGGGACAGAACACTGAAGCTTTCTTT
>TRBJ2-1|-|-|TRBV5-1
CASSLDSNNEQFF
TGCGCCAGCAGCTTAGACAGCAACAATGAGCAGTTCTTC
>TRBJ1-6|-|once|TRBV10-3
CAISERREENNSPLHF
TGTGCCATCAGTGAAAGGCGGGAAGAGAATAATTCACCCCTCCACTTT
>TRBJ2-1|TRBD2|-|TRBV6-1
CASSGIRRGIYNEQFF
TGTGCCAGCAGTGGGATACGGCGGGGGATATACAATGAGCAGTTCTTC
>TRBJ2-1|-|-|TRBV4-1
CASSRHVIELEQFF
TGCGCCAGCAGCCGCCACGTAATTGAGCTTGAGCAGTTCTTC
>TRBJ1-1|-|-|TRBV19
CASSTNRLKGAEAFF
TGTGCCAGTAGTACCAATAGGCTGAAAGGTGCTGAAGCTTTCTTT
>TRBJ1-2|-|-|TRBV7-9
CASSSDRPNYGYTF
TGTGCCAGCAGTTCCGACCGACCTAACTATGGCTACACCTTC
>TRBJ1-6|TRBD1|-|TRBV7-2
CASSLTVMTGNGSPLHF
TGTGCCAGCAGCTTAACTGTGATGACAGGGAACGGTTCACCCCTCCACTTT
>TRBJ2-3|-|-|TRBV5-1
CASSLRGTSSSDTQYF
TGCGCCAGCAGCTTGAGGGGGACATCAAGCAGTGATACGCAGTATTTT
>TRBJ2-7|-|-|TRBV18
CASTKVGNSYEQYF
TGTGCCAGCACGAAAGTGGGCAACTCCTACGAGCAGTACTTC
>TRBJ1-5|-|-|TRBV5-6
CASSFRGFQSNQPQHF
TGTGCCAGCAGCTTTAGAGGTTTCCAGAGCAATCAGCCCCAGCATTTT
>TRBJ1-5|TRBD1|-|TRBV7-2
CASSLVDRGNQPQHF
TGTGCCAGCAGCTTAGTAGACAGGGGCAATCAGCCCCAGCATTTT
>TRBJ2-3|TRBD1|-|TRBV11-3
CASSPGGPADTQYF
TGTGCCAGCAGCCCAGGGGGCCCCGCAGATACGCAGTATTTT
>TRBJ1-1|-|-|TRBV5-1
CASSLDRNTEAFF
TGCGCCAGCAGCTTGGACAGGAACACTGAAGCTTTCTTT
>TRBJ1-1|TRBD1|-|TRBV6-5
CASTGTGEGTEAFF
TGTGCCAGCACTGGGACAGGGGAAGGTACTGAAGCTTTCTTT
>TRBJ2-6|-|-|TRBV16
CASSQAHSGANVLTF
TGTGCCAGCAGCCAAGCCCACTCTGGGGCCAACGTCCTGACTTTC
>TRBJ1-5|TRBD1|-|TRBV2
CASAQGVGNQPQHF
TGTGCCAGCGCCCAGGGGGTGGGGAATCAGCCCCAGCATTTT
>TRBJ1-4|-|-|TRBV29-1
CSVDPGRNEKLFF
TGCAGCGTTGACCCGGGACGGAATGAAAAACTGTTTTTT
>TRBJ1-2|-|-|TRBV21-1
CASSKGDSQRTDPSGYTF
TGTGCCAGCAGCAAAGGAGACAGTCAACGGACGGATCCTAGTGGCTACACCTTC
>TRBJ1-3|TRBD1|-|TRBV28
CASKKLQGAYSGNTIYF
TGTGCCAGCAAGAAGCTTCAGGGGGCCTACTCTGGAAACACCATATATTTT
>TRBJ1-2|-|few|TRBV7-9
CASSWDPADGYTF
TGTGCCAGCAGCTGGGACCCCGCGGATGGCTACACCTTC
>TRBJ2-2|-|-|TRBV10-3
CAILQGSNTGELFF
TGTGCCATCTTACAGGGCTCGAACACCGGGGAGCTGTTTTTT
>TRBJ1-1|TRBD1|-|TRBV27
CASSFNPQGSTEAFF
TGTGCCAGCAGTTTCAATCCACAGGGGAGCACTGAAGCTTTCTTT
>TRBJ1-3|-|-|TRBV28
CASSPWGAQGYSGNTIYF
TGTGCCAGCAGCCCGTGGGGAGCACAGGGTTACTCTGGAAACACCATATATTTT
>TRBJ2-3|-|-|TRBV7-2
CASSLPGGTDTQYF
TGTGCCAGCAGCCTGCCTGGGGGCACAGATACGCAGTATTTT